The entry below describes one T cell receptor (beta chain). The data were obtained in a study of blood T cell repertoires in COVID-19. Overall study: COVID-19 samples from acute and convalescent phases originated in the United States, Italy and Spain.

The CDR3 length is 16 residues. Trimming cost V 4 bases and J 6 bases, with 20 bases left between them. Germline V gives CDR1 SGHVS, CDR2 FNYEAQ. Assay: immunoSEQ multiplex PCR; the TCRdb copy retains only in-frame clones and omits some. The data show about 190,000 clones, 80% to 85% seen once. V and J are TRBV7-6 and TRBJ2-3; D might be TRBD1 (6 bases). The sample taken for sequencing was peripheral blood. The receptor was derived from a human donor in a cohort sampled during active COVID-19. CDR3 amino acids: CASSSRARTGWDTQYF. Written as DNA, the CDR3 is TGTGCCAGCAGCTCACGCGCCCGAACAGGGTGGGATACGCAGTATTTT.